This TCR beta chain was profiled in a study of CXCR3-negative and CXCR3-positive naive CD8 T cells. UMI-tagged TRB cDNA libraries were built via 5' RACE. TCRdb reanalyzed the 5' RACE reads, giving one entry per CDR3 protein sequence and no DNA. The clone table shows around 81,000 distinct CDR3 sequences, with the ten largest holding about 1.4%. CDR1 MNHEY and CDR2 SVGEGT come from the germline V gene. CDR3 length equals 17 residues. Material: naive CXCR3- CD8+ T cells from blood. Subset denoted: CD45RO-CCR7+CD27+CD95- naive CD8+ T cells lacking CXCR3 (TNR3-). The chain has TRBV6-2 or TRBV6-3 and TRBJ2-1; there is no DNA to check the TCRdb D call of TRBD2. This sequence was found in a human donor in good health. Some clones in this sample may be carry-over from other donors' samples. The CDR3 here is CASSSGLAGGDRNEQFF.